The present T cell receptor beta chain was sequenced within a study of CD8+ T cells in alopecia areata. The CDR3 extends over 17 amino acids. Trimming stripped 0 bases from V and 5 bases from J, with 20 bases between. Germline values: CDR1 LNHNV, CDR2 YYDKDF (reference sequence). There are a few counts of this clone. Its antigen is as yet unknown. As the sequencing template, cDNA was produced by extracting RNA and reverse transcribing it. TCRdb keeps only in-frame clones here, not all; method: immunoSEQ multiplex PCR. The data show fewer than 250,000 clones, with around 66% seen just once and 4% to 5% held by the top ten. Treatment: oral pan-JAK inhibitor, 5-10 mg twice daily. Study-wide results and caveats: Lesional scalp exceeded normal scalp in clonality, especially in alopecia totalis/universalis.

The TCR comes from a human donor with alopecia areata. The chain links TRBV15 to TRBJ2-7; no clear D. The material was CD4+ T cells sorted from blood, obtained at week 4, from a patient treated with tofacitinib. The CDR3 DNA reads TGTGCCACCAGCAGAGATCGGGCCGGCCGAACTGGTAACGAGCAGTACTTC. This sequence encodes CATSRDRAGRTGNEQYF.